A selection of T cell receptor beta chains follows, all from one sample in a study of blood T cell repertoires in COVID-19. TCRdb's copy holds only in-frame clones and misses some; the assay was immunoSEQ multiplex PCR. The sample gives under 65,000 clones, roughly 80% of which show up once; roughly a fifth is in the top ten. The sequenced sample consisted of peripheral blood. The receptors derive from a woman aged 55-75 years with acute or convalescent COVID-19. CDR3s include the opening cysteine and the closing phenylalanine or tryptophan. The D gene is left open where the match is weak. Expanded clones get a size class; other rows say once, few or many, or leave the size out.

14	TRBV5-4	TRBJ1-2	TRBD1	.	TGTGCCAGCAGGTACGTGCGGACAGGCTATGGCTACACCTTC	CASRYVRTGYGYTF
13	TRBV5-8	TRBJ1-4	TRBD1	few	TGTGCCAGCGGCGACAGGGTGGATGAAAAACTGTTTTTT	CASGDRVDEKLFF
14	TRBV14	TRBJ2-7	.	once	TGTGCCAGCAGCCAAGTCGATAGTTCGGACGAGCAGTACTTC	CASSQVDSSDEQYF
17	TRBV27	TRBJ1-5	.	.	TGTGCCAGCAGTACTTCAGGGGTTACAGGCAGCAATCAGCCCCAGCATTTT	CASSTSGVTGSNQPQHF
15	TRBV5-1	TRBJ1-2	TRBD1	.	TGCGCCAGCAGCTCACAGGGGGCGTTGAACTATGGCTACACCTTC	CASSSQGALNYGYTF
15	TRBV5-1	TRBJ2-5	TRBD2	few	TGCGCCAGCAGCTCCAGCGGGGGGACAAGAGAGACCCAGTACTTC	CASSSSGGTRETQYF
11	TRBV24-1	TRBJ1-1	.	.	TGTGCCACCCACATGCGGACTGAAGCTTTCTTT	CATHMRTEAFF
13	TRBV30	TRBJ2-5	.	.	TGTGCCTGGTGCTTCCCAGGTTGGGAGACCCAGTACTTC	CAWCFPGWETQYF
16	TRBV10-1	TRBJ2-1	.	.	TGCGCCAGCAGTGAGTCGTACCAGGGTTTTTACAATGAGCAGTTCTTC	CASSESYQGFYNEQFF
19	TRBV19	TRBJ2-6	TRBD2	.	TGTGCCAGTAGAAATCGGCAGCGGGGGGACGGCTCTGGGGCCAACGTCCTGACTTTC	CASRNRQRGDGSGANVLTF
13	TRBV7-2	TRBJ1-2	.	few	TGTGCCAGCAGCTCCAGGGCTAACTATGGCTACACCTTC	CASSSRANYGYTF
15	TRBV7-2	TRBJ1-2	TRBD1	once	TGTGCCAGCAGCGCTAGACAGGGGATCGACTATGGCTACACCTTC	CASSARQGIDYGYTF
14	TRBV27	TRBJ1-6	.	.	TGTGCCAGCAGTTTTTGGCAGGGGCATTCACCCCTCCACTTT	CASSFWQGHSPLHF
14	TRBV5-5	TRBJ1-4	TRBD1	.	TGTGCCAGCGGGACAGCGGGCTTAGGTGAAAAACTGTTTTTT	CASGTAGLGEKLFF
17	TRBV11-2	TRBJ1-6	.	.	TGTGCCAGCAGCTTGGGTCGGGGGGGCTCCTATAATTCACCCCTCCACTTT	CASSLGRGGSYNSPLHF
13	TRBV7-3	TRBJ1-2	.	few	TGTGCCAGCAGCTTGTTAGGGGAGGGCGGCTACACCTTC	CASSLLGEGGYTF
13	TRBV20-1	TRBJ1-2	.	.	TGCAGTGCTAGTAAGGGGCGATTAGATGGCTACACCTTC	CSASKGRLDGYTF
14	TRBV10-3	TRBJ1-6	TRBD1	.	TGTGCCATCACGGGACAGGGAGGTAATTCACCCCTCCACTTT	CAITGQGGNSPLHF
13	TRBV6-5	TRBJ1-4	TRBD1	.	TGTGCCAGCAGGGGACAGGGGGTAGAAAAACTGTTTTTT	CASRGQGVEKLFF
15	TRBV7-6	TRBJ1-5	TRBD1	once	TGTGCCAGCAGCTTAGGAACAGGGGGCAATCAGCCCCAGCATTTT	CASSLGTGGNQPQHF
16	TRBV15	TRBJ2-1	TRBD2	.	TGTGCCACCAGCAGAGATAGGAGCGGGGGGGCAGATGAGCAGTTCTTC	CATSRDRSGGADEQFF
13	TRBV9	TRBJ1-2	TRBD1	.	TGTGCCAGCAGCGTAGTCAACAGGGGCGGCTACACCTTC	CASSVVNRGGYTF
13	TRBV7-9	TRBJ2-1	.	few	TGTGCCAGCAGCTTAGAGGCTAGCTTTGAGCAGTTCTTC	CASSLEASFEQFF
16	TRBV24-1	TRBJ2-1	TRBD2	.	TGTGCCACCAGTGCTGCCCCTCAGCGGGGCCCGAATGAGCAGTTCTTC	CATSAAPQRGPNEQFF
15	TRBV18	TRBJ2-3	.	.	TGTGCCAGCTCACCGCGAAAAGCGGGCACAGATACGCAGTATTTT	CASSPRKAGTDTQYF
14	TRBV7-2	TRBJ2-7	.	.	TGTGCCAGCAGCTTAGTTAGGGAGAACTACGAGCAGTACTTC	CASSLVRENYEQYF
15	TRBV19	TRBJ2-1	.	.	TGTGCCAGTAGTATTACTGTGACAACCTACAATGAGCAGTTCTTC	CASSITVTTYNEQFF
15	TRBV7-3	TRBJ1-2	.	few	TGTGCCAGCAGCCCTCGGGGAGGGATTAACTATGGCTACACCTTC	CASSPRGGINYGYTF
16	TRBV5-1	TRBJ2-3	TRBD2	.	TGCGCCAGCAAGTCGGTAGCGGGGACTAGCACAGATACGCAGTATTTT	CASKSVAGTSTDTQYF
17	TRBV30	TRBJ1-5	TRBD1	.	TGTGCCTGGTCCGACAGGGACCAATTTTATAGCAATCAGCCCCAGCATTTT	CAWSDRDQFYSNQPQHF
13	TRBV6-6	TRBJ1-5	.	.	TGTGCCAGCAGCGGACAGTGGAATCAGCCCCAGCATTTT	CASSGQWNQPQHF
18	TRBV5-8	TRBJ2-5	TRBD2	.	TGTGCCAGCAGCTCGGGGACTAGCGGGGGGATTGCCCAAGAGACCCAGTACTTC	CASSSGTSGGIAQETQYF
15	TRBV5-1	TRBJ2-3	TRBD2	.	TGCGCCAGCAGCTTGCTGGGGGGGGGCACAGATACGCAGTATTTT	CASSLLGGGTDTQYF
17	TRBV12-5	TRBJ1-6	.	.	TGTGCTAGTGGTTTCTCGACTGGGAGCTCCTATAATTCACCCCTCCACTTT	CASGFSTGSSYNSPLHF
17	TRBV24-1	TRBJ2-4	TRBD1	.	TGTGCCACCAGTGATTCTCGACAGGGGTTAGCCAAAAACATTCAGTACTTC	CATSDSRQGLAKNIQYF
16	TRBV7-2	TRBJ1-1	TRBD1	few	TGTGCCAGCAGGACCGGGACAGGGGGCGCGGGCACTGAAGCTTTCTTT	CASRTGTGGAGTEAFF
18	TRBV5-1	TRBJ2-6	TRBD2	.	TGCGCCAGCAGCTTGGCGGGGACTACCGCGGCTGGGGCCAACGTCCTGACTTTC	CASSLAGTTAAGANVLTF
14	TRBV5-6	TRBJ1-1	.	.	TGTGCCAGCAGCTTGGGACCAGGTCCCACTGAAGCTTTCTTT	CASSLGPGPTEAFF
15	TRBV11-2	TRBJ2-3	TRBD2	.	TGTGCCAGCAGCTTTAGCGGGCGAAGCACAGATACGCAGTATTTT	CASSFSGRSTDTQYF
17	TRBV6-1	TRBJ1-3	.	.	TGTGCCAGCAGTGGGAACCGACAGGTAGCCCCTGGAAACACCATATATTTT	CASSGNRQVAPGNTIYF
14	TRBV7-8	TRBJ1-4	.	once	TGTGCCAGCAGCCCACAGCGGATTAATGAAAAACTGTTTTTT	CASSPQRINEKLFF
15	TRBV9	TRBJ1-3	.	.	TGTGCCAGCAGCGCCGCAGGGATCTCTGGAAACACCATATATTTT	CASSAAGISGNTIYF
15	TRBV5-1	TRBJ2-7	TRBD1	.	TGCGCCAGCAGCTTGGTGGGCAGGACAGGCTACGAGCAGTACTTC	CASSLVGRTGYEQYF
17	TRBV30	TRBJ1-6	.	.	TGTGCCTGGAGTGTACGAATCGGAGGGACCCAGGGATCACCCCTCCACTTT	CAWSVRIGGTQGSPLHF
15	TRBV5-1	TRBJ2-3	TRBD2	.	TGCGCCAGCAGACACGGACTAGCGGGCACAGATACGCAGTATTTT	CASRHGLAGTDTQYF
14	TRBV5-1	TRBJ2-1	.	.	TGCGCCACCTCGACAGGACACCCTACAGGTGAGCAGTTCTTC	CATSTGHPTGEQFF